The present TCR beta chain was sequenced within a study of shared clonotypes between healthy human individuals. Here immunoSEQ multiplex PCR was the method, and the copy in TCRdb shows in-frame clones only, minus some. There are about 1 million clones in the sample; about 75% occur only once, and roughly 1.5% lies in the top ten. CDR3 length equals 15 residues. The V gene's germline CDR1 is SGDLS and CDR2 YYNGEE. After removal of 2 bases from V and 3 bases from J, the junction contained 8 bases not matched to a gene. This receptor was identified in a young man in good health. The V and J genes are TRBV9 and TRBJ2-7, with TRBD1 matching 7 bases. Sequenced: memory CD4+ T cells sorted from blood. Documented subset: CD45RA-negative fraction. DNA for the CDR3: TGTGCCAGCAGCGTTTCCTCGGCAGGGGGCTACGAGCAGTACTTC. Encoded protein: CASSVSSAGGYEQYF.